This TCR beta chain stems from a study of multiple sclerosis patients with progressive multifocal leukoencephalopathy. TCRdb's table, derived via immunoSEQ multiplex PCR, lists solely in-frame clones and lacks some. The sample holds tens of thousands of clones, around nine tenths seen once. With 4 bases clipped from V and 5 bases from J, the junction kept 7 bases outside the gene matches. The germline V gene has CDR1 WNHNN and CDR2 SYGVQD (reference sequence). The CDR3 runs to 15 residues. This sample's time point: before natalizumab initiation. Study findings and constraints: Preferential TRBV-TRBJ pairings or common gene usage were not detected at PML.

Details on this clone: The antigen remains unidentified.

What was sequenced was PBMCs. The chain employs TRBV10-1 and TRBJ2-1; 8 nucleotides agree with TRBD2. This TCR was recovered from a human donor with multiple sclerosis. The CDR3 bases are TGCGCCAGCAGTGCACCGGGACTAGGAGACAATGAGCAGTTCTTC. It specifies CASSAPGLGDNEQFF.